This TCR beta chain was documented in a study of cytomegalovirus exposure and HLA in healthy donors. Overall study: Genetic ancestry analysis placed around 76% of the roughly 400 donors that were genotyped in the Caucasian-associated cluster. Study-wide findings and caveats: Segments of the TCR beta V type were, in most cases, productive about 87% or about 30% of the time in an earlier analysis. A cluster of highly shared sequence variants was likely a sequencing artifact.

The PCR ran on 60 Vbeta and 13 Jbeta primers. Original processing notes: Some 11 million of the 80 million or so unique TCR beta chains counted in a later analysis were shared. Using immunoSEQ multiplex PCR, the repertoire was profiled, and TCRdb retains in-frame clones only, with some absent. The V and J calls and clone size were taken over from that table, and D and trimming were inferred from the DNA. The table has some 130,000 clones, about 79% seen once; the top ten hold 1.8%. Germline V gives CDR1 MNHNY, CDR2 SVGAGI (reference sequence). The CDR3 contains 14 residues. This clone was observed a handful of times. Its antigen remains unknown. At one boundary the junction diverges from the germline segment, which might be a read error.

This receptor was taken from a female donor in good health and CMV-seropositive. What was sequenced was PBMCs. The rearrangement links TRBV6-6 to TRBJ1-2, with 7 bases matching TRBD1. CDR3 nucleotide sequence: TGTGCCAGCAGTTCCGGGACAGCAAACTATGGCTACCCCTTC. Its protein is CASSSGTANYGYPF.